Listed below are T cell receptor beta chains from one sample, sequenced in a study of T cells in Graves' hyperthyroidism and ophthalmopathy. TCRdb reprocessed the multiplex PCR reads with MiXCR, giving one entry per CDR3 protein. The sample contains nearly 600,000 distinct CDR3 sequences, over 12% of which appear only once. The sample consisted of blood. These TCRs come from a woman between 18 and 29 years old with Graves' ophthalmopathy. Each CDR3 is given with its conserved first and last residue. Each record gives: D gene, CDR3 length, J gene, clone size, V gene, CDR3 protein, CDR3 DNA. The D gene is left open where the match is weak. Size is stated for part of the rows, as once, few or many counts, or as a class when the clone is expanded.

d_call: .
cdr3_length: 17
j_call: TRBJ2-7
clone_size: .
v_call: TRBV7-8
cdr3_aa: CASSLGGGGPGAYEQYF
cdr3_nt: TGTGCCAGCAGCTTAGGGGGTGGGGGGCCGGGAGCATACGAGCAGTACTTC

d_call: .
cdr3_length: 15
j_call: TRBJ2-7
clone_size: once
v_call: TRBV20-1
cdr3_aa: CSARDPPMSSYEQYF
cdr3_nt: TGCAGTGCTAGAGACCCCCCTATGAGCTCCTACGAGCAGTACTTC

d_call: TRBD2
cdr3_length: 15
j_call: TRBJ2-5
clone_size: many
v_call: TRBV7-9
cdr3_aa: CASSLAGGQGETQYF
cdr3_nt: TGTGCCAGCAGCTTAGCGGGAGGGCAGGGAGAGACCCAGTACTTC

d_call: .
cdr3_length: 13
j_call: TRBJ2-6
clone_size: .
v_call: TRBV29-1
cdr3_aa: CSVGSSGANVLTF
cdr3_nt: TGCAGCGTCGGGAGCTCTGGGGCCAACGTCCTGACTTTC

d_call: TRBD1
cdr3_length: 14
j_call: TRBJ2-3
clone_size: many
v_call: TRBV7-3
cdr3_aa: CASSDATGSDTQYF
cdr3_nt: TGTGCCAGCAGCGACGCGACAGGGTCAGATACGCAGTATTTT

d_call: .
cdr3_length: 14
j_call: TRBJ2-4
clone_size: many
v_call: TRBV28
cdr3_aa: CASSLMLAKNIQYF
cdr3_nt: TGTGCCAGCAGTTTGATGTTAGCCAAAAACATTCAGTACTTC

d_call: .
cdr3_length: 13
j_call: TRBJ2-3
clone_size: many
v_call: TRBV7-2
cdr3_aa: CASSLVGEDTQYF
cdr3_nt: TGTGCCAGCAGCTTAGTCGGAGAAGATACGCAGTATTTT

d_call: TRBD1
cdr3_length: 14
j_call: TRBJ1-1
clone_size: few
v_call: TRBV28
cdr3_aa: CASINPQGRTEAFF
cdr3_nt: TGTGCCAGCATTAATCCACAGGGGAGGACTGAAGCTTTCTTT

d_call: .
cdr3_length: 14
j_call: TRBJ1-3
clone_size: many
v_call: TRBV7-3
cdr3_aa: CASSPNLNGNTIYF
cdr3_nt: TGTGCCAGCAGCCCTAACTTAAATGGAAACACCATATATTTT

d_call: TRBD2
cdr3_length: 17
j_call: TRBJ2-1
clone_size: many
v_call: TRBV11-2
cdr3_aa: CASSRPSGTSGWYEQFF
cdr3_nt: TGTGCCAGCAGCCGCCCTTCCGGGACTAGCGGGTGGTATGAGCAGTTCTTC

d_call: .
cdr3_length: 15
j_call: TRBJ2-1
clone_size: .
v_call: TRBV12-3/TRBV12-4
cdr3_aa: CASRLGRRVGNERFF
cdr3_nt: TGTGCCAGCAGGTTGGGGAGGAGGGTAGGAAATGAGCGGTTCTTC

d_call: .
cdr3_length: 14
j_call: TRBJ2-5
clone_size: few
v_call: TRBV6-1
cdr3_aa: CASRRGQGWETQYF
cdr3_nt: TGTGCCAGCAGGAGGGGCCAGGGTTGGGAGACCCAGTACTTC

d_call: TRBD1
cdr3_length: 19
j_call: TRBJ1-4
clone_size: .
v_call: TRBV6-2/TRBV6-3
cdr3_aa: CASSYQDRGRITTNEKLFF
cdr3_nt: TGTGCCAGCAGTTACCAGGACAGGGGGCGCATAACAACTAATGAAAAACTGTTTTTT

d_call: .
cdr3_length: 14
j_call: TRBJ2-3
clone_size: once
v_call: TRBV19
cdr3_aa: CASADQSSTDTQYF
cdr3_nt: TGTGCCAGCGCGGACCAATCTAGCACAGATACGCAGTATTTT

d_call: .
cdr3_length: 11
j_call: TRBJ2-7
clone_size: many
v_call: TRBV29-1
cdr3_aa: CSGTWTYEQYF
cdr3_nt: TGCAGCGGGACATGGACCTACGAGCAGTACTTC

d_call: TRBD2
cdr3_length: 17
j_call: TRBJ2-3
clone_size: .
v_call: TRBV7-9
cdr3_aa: CASSSTGGLAGGDTQYF
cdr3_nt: TGTGCCAGCAGCTCAACCGGGGGACTAGCGGGAGGAGATACGCAGTATTTT

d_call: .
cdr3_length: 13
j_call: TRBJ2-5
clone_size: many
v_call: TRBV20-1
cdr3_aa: CSARDQNAETQYF
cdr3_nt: TGCAGTGCTAGAGATCAGAACGCGGAGACCCAGTACTTC

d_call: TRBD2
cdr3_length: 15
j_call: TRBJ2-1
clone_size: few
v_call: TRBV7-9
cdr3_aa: CASSFSGSTHSEQFF
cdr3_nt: TGTGCCAGCAGCTTTAGCGGGAGTACCCACAGTGAGCAGTTCTTC

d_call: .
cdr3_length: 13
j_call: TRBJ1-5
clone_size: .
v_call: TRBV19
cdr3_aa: CASSFSADQPQHF
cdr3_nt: TGTGCCAGTAGTTTCTCGGCCGATCAGCCCCAGCATTTT

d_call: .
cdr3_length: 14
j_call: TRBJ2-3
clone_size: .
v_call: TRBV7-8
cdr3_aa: CASSFKLVADTQYF
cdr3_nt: TGTGCCAGCAGTTTTAAGTTGGTGGCAGATACGCAGTATTTT

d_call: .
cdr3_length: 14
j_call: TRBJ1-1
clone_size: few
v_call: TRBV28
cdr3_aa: CASSPLLGRTEAFF
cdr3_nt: TGTGCCAGCAGTCCTCTACTGGGTCGGACTGAAGCTTTCTTT

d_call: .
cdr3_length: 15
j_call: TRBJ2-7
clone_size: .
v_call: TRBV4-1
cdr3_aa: CASSQESTGPYEQYF
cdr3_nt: TGCGCCAGCAGCCAAGAGAGCACCGGCCCCTACGAGCAGTACTTC

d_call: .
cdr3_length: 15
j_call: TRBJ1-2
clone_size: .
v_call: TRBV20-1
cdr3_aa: CSATYRRGPGYGYTF
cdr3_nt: TGCAGTGCTACCTATCGTCGGGGCCCGGGGTATGGCTACACCTTC

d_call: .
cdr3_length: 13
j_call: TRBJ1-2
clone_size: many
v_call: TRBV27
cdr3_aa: CASRSGRGKSYTF
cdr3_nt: TGTGCCAGTAGATCTGGCAGGGGCAAGAGCTACACCTTC

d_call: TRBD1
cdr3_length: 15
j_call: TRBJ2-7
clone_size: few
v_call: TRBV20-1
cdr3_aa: CSASGDRGSLNEQYF
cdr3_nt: TGCAGTGCTAGTGGGGACAGGGGATCTCTCAACGAGCAGTACTTC

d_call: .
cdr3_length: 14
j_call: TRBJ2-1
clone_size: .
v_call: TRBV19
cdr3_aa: CASTRRSSYNEQFF
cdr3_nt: TGTGCCAGTACCCGGAGGAGCTCCTACAATGAGCAGTTCTTC

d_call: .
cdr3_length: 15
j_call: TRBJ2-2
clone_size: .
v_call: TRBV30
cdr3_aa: CAWSGWSAGTGELFF
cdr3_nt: TGTGCCTGGAGTGGGTGGTCAGCAGGAACCGGGGAGCTGTTTTTT

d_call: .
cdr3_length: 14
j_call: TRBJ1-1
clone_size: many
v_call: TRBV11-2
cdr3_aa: CASSNDRMNTEAFF
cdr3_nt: TGTGCCAGCAGTAACGACAGGATGAACACTGAAGCTTTCTTT

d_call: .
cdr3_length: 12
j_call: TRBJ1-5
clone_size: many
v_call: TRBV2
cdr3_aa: CASSDPDQPQHF
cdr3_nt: TGTGCCAGCAGTGATCCTGATCAGCCCCAGCATTTT

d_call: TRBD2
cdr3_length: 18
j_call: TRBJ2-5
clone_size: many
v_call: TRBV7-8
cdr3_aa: CASSSPPSRSGSSKTQYF
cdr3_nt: TGTGCCAGCAGCTCCCCCCCCTCCCGAAGCGGGAGTTCGAAGACCCAGTACTTC

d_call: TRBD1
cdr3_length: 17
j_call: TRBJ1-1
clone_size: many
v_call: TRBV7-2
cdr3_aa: CASSLVGTGGWNTEAFF
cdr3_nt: TGTGCCAGCAGCTTAGTCGGGACAGGGGGCTGGAACACTGAAGCTTTCTTT

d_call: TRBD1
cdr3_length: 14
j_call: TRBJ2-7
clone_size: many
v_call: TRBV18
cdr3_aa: CASSPVDRDYEQYF
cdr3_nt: TGTGCCAGCTCACCCGTCGACAGGGACTACGAGCAGTACTTC

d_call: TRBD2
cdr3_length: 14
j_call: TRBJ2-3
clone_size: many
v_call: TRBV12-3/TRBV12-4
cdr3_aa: CASSPRLAADAQYF
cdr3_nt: TGTGCCAGCAGTCCGAGACTAGCAGCTGATGCGCAGTATTTT

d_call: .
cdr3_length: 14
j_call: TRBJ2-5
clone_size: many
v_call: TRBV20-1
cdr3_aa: CSARDLTKEETQYF
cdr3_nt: TGCAGTGCTAGAGATTTAACGAAAGAAGAGACCCAGTACTTC

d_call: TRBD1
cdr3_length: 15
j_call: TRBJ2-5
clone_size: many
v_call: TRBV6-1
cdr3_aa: CASSPWDRLQETQYF
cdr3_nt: TGTGCCAGCAGTCCCTGGGACAGATTACAAGAGACCCAGTACTTC

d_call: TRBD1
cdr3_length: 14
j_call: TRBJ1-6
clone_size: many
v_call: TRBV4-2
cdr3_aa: CASSQGTGGSPLHF
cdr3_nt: TGTGCCAGCAGCCAAGGGACAGGGGGTTCACCCCTCCACTTT

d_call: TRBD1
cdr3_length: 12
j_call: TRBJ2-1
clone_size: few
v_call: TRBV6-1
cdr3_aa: CASSSRTGIQFF
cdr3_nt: TGTGCCAGCAGTTCCAGGACAGGGATTCAGTTCTTC

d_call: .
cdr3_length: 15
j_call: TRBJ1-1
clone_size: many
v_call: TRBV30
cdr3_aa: CAWSSPGDMNTEAFF
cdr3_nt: TGTGCCTGGAGTAGCCCCGGGGATATGAACACTGAAGCTTTCTTT

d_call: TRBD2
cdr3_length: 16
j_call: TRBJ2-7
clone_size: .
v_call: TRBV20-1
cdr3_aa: CSARDRDRTRSHEQYF
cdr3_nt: TGCAGTGCTAGAGATCGGGACCGGACTAGAAGCCACGAGCAGTACTTC

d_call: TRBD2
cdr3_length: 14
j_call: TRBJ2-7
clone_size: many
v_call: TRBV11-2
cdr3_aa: CASRPSGSPYEQYF
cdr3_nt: TGTGCCAGCAGACCAAGCGGGAGCCCCTACGAGCAGTACTTC

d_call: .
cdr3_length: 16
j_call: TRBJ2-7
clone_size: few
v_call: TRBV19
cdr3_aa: CASSIAGPLGFYEQYF
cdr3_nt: TGTGCCAGTAGTATAGCCGGACCGCTAGGGTTCTACGAGCAGTACTTC

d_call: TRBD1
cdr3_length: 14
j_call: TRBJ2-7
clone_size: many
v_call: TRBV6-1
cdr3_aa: CASSTSTGGYEQYF
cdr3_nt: TGTGCCAGCAGCACCTCGACAGGGGGGTACGAGCAGTACTTC

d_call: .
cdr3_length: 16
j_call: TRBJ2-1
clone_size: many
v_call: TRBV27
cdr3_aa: CASSLRPRLVLNEQFF
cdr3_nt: TGTGCCAGCAGTCTCCGCCCTCGACTAGTTCTCAATGAGCAGTTCTTC

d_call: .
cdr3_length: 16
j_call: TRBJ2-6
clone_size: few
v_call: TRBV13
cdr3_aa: CASSSQEGAGANVLTF
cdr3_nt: TGTGCCAGCAGCTCTCAGGAAGGAGCCGGGGCCAACGTCCTGACTTTC

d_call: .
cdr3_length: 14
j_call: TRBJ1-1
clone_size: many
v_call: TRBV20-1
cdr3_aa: CSARGGYEVTEAFF
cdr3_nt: TGCAGTGCTAGGGGGGGTTACGAGGTCACTGAAGCTTTCTTT

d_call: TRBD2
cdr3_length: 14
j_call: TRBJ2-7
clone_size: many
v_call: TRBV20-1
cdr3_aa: CSARTREGAYEQYF
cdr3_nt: TGCAGTGCTAGGACACGGGAGGGGGCCTACGAGCAGTACTTC

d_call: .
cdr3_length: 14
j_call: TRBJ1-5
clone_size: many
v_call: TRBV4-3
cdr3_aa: CASSHTGVNQPQHF
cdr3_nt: TGCGCCAGCAGCCATACAGGAGTCAATCAGCCCCAGCATTTT

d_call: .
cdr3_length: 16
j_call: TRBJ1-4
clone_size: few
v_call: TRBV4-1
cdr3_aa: CASSQPLGRGEEKLFF
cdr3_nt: TGCGCCAGCAGCCAACCTCTTGGGAGGGGTGAGGAAAAACTGTTTTTT

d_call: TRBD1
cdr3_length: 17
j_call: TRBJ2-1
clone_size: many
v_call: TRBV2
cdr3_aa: CASRDRGILFVDNEQFF
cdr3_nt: TGTGCCAGCAGGGACAGGGGTATTTTATTTGTGGACAATGAGCAGTTCTTC

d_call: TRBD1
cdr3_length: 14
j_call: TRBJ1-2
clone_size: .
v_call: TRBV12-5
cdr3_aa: CASGLLTGGRGYTF
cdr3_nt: TGTGCTAGTGGTTTGCTGACAGGGGGCCGTGGCTACACCTTC

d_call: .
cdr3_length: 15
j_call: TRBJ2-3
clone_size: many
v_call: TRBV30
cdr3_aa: CAWSISGASTDTQYF
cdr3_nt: TGTGCCTGGAGTATTTCAGGGGCGAGTACAGATACGCAGTATTTT

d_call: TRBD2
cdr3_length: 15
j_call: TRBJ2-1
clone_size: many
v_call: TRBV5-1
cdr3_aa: CASSRLAGGNNEQFF
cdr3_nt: TGCGCCAGCAGCCGACTAGCGGGAGGGAACAATGAGCAGTTCTTC

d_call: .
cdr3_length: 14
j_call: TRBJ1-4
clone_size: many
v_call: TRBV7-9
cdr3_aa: CASSLLQGREKLFF
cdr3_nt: TGTGCCAGCAGCTTACTACAGGGCCGTGAAAAACTGTTTTTT